These 17 T cell receptor beta chains were sequenced from one sample in a study of beta chain features in type 1 diabetes. Reverse transcription of all isolated RNA meant that expressed TCRB transcripts were sequenced. The repertoire was sequenced with immunoSEQ multiplex PCR; TCRdb's copy has only in-frame clones and lacks some. In the table there are about 140,000 clones, about 9.7% of which are singletons. The sequenced sample was central memory CD4+ T cells from blood. All receptors come from a woman in her 40s in good health.

V and J are TRBV6-5 and TRBJ2-3, with TRBD2 matching 12 bases. Germline values: CDR1 MNHEY, CDR2 SVGAGI. The CDR3 loop spans 16 amino acids. With V trimmed by 4 bases and J by 4 bases, 6 bases remained unmatched. CDR3 in DNA: TGTGCCAGCAGTTTTCTAGCGGGGGGGCCTTCAGATACGCAGTATTTT. Translated, it gives CASSFLAGGPSDTQYF.

A few counts support this clone. This chain links TRBV5-1 with TRBJ2-5, with 8 bases aligning to TRBD1. The V and J ends lost 3 bases and 5 bases, in that order; junction bases with no gene match: 6. In germline, CDR1 is SGHRS, CDR2 YFSETQ. This CDR3 has 14 amino acids. The CDR3 protein is CASSYGQGRETQYF. The DNA for the CDR3 is TGCGCCAGCAGCTACGGACAGGGACGGGAGACCCAGTACTTC.

In its sample, this clone was seen a few times. The chain links TRBV5-1 to TRBJ1-5; 7 bases are a match to TRBD1. J was trimmed by 5 bases and V by 1 base; bases with no gene match: 12. CDR1 is SGHRS, CDR2 YFSETQ, per germline. The CDR3 runs 17 residues. The CDR3 protein is CASSLPKNRGGDQPQHF. Written as DNA, the CDR3 is TGCGCCAGCAGCTTGCCGAAAAACAGGGGAGGCGATCAGCCCCAGCATTTT. Based on the CDR3 plus reference TRBV5-1 and TRBJ1-5, the full variable domain is KAGVTQTPRYLIKTRGQQVTLSCSPISGHRSVSWYQQTPGQGLQFLFEYFSETQRNKGNFPGRFSGRQFSNSRSEMNVSTLELGDSALYLCASSLPKNRGGDQPQHFGDGTRLSIL.

The V and J genes are TRBV9 and TRBJ2-5; 8 positions agree with TRBD2. With V trimmed by 4 bases and J by 0 bases, 8 bases remained unmatched. This CDR3 contains 16 residues. Germline V gives CDR1 SGDLS, CDR2 YYNGEE. CDR3 protein: CASSPRGLAYQETQYF. DNA for the CDR3: TGTGCCAGCAGCCCCCGAGGACTAGCTTACCAAGAGACCCAGTACTTC.

This clone was found a few times. The chain joins TRBV6-1 to TRBJ2-7; the D gene is possibly TRBD2 (7 bases). V lost 3 bases to trimming and J lost 5 bases, with 17 bases between them. The CDR3 spans 15 residues. Germline V lookup: CDR1 MNHNS, CDR2 SASEGT. The CDR3 DNA reads as TGTGCCAGCAGTGATCGCCGGGGGGCTATGGACGAGCAGTACTTC. Protein: CASSDRRGAMDEQYF.

This clone was recorded a few times. J is TRBJ2-4 and V is TRBV18; 14 positions match TRBD2. J lost 5 bases, V lost 1 base, and 7 bases had no gene match. The CDR3 covers 18 residues. Looked up from germline, CDR1 is KGHSH and CDR2 is LQKENI. The CDR3 sequence is CASSPLSGTSGGQNIQYF. The CDR3 DNA is TGTGCCAGCTCACCACTTTCTGGGACTAGCGGGGGCCAAAACATTCAGTACTTC. Full variable domain (rest looked up from reference TRBV18 and TRBJ2-4): NAGVMQNPRHLVRRRGQEARLRCSPMKGHSHVYWYRQLPEEGLKFMVYLQKENIIDESGMPKERFSAEFPKEGPSILRIQQVVRGDSAAYFCASSPLSGTSGGQNIQYFGAGTRLSVL.

This clone was found a few times. The chain couples TRBV5-1 to TRBJ2-7; D gene uncertain. Germline-derived CDR1 and CDR2 are SGHRS and YFSETQ. The CDR3 loop spans 13 amino acids. Trimming took 1 base from V and 5 from J, leaving 10 bases between them. The CDR3 sequence is CASSLTLRNEQYF. In DNA, the CDR3 is TGCGCCAGCAGCTTGACTCTTCGCAACGAGCAGTACTTC.

This clone came up a few times. This chain connects TRBV28 to TRBJ1-3; D perhaps matches TRBD1 (5 bases). Germline V CDR1 and CDR2: MDHEN, SYDVKM. The CDR3 is made up of 16 amino acids. Trimming pared 8 bases from V and 2 bases from J, leaving 19 bases between. The CDR3 sequence is CASYSVGQAAGNTIYF. CDR3 nucleotide sequence: TGTGCCAGCTACTCCGTGGGGCAGGCGGCTGGAAACACCATATATTTT.

The rearrangement links TRBV19 to TRBJ1-6, with D possibly being TRBD1 (5 bases). The V gene lost 6 bases and the J gene lost 6 bases, with 21 bases spanning the gap. In germline, CDR1 is LNHDA, CDR2 SQIVND (reference sequence). This CDR3 is built from 17 residues. In nucleotides, the CDR3 is TGTGCCAGTAGCCATGGACAAGCCGGTCGTGGTAATTCACCCCTCCACTTT. Encoded protein: CASSHGQAGRGNSPLHF. The variable domain in full, completed from reference TRBV19 and TRBJ1-6, reads DGGITQSPKYLFRKEGQNVTLSCEQNLNHDAMYWYRQDPGQGLRLIYYSQIVNDFQKGDIAEGYSVSREKKESFPLTVTSAQKNPTAFYLCASSHGQAGRGNSPLHFGNGTRLTVT.

The chain recombines TRBV7-2 with TRBJ2-7; 9 positions agree with TRBD2. V trimming: 4 bases; J trimming: 2 bases; junction bases outside the gene matches: 6. Germline CDR1 SGHTA, CDR2 FQGNSA. The CDR3 totals 15 residues. In DNA form, the CDR3 reads TGTGCCAGCAGCTCCCAAGCGGGGGGTACCTACGAGCAGTACTTC. Translating it yields CASSSQAGGTYEQYF. The entire variable domain, with the rest obtained from reference TRBV7-2 and TRBJ2-7, is as follows: GAGVSQSPSNKVTEKGKDVELRCDPISGHTALYWYRQSLGQGLEFLIYFQGNSAPDKSGLPSDRFSAERTGGSVSTLTIQRTQQEDSAVYLCASSSQAGGTYEQYFGPGTRLTVT.

This clone came up many times. The chain recombines TRBV4-3 with TRBJ1-4; 11 bases agree with TRBD1. The CDR3 spans 15 residues. Germline V lookup: CDR1 LGHNA, CDR2 YSLEER. With V trimmed by 4 bases and J by 4 bases, 2 bases remained unmatched. The CDR3 region has the DNA TGCGCCAGCAGCCCGGGACAGGGGGTTAATGAAAAACTGTTTTTT. It encodes CASSPGQGVNEKLFF.

This clone was picked up a small number of times. This chain links TRBV5-6 with TRBJ2-7; tentative D call: TRBD1 (5 bases). Germline CDR1 and CDR2: SGHDT and YYEEEE. The germline V and J ends were trimmed by 1 base and 0 bases, with 8 bases remaining between them. CDR3 length: 14 amino acids. The CDR3 region has the DNA TGTGCCAGCAGCTTGTTTCAGGGCTCCTACGAGCAGTACTTC. This encodes CASSLFQGSYEQYF.

This clone has at least ten counts. The chain has TRBV29-1 and TRBJ2-3, with D possibly matching TRBD1 (5 bases). Germline V gene sequence: CDR1 SQVTM, CDR2 ANQGSEA. Trimming stripped 3 bases from V and 5 bases from J, with 12 bases between. There are 13 residues in the CDR3. The CDR3 nucleotides read TGCAGCGTTGACTCAGGGTTCGGAGATACGCAGTATTTT. It is translated as CSVDSGFGDTQYF.

This clone was found many times. The chain is built from TRBV18 and TRBJ2-4; 8 nucleotides line up with TRBD1. CDR1 is KGHSH and CDR2 is LQKENI in the germline V gene. This CDR3 is 16 amino acids long. V lost 3 bases and J lost 1; bases outside the gene matches: 5. Here the CDR3 reads CASSPFAGGAKNIQYF. CDR3 coding DNA: TGTGCCAGCTCACCGTTCGCAGGGGGCGCCAAAAACATTCAGTACTTC.

This clone was seen a handful of times. The DNA for the CDR3 is TGTGCCAGCAGCTGGGCGGGGGGAGTCGCCTACGAGCAGTACTTC. Translated: CASSWAGGVAYEQYF. This chain uses TRBV6-6 with TRBJ2-7, with TRBD2 identical over 8 bases. J gave up 2 bases and V 6 bases, and 9 bases lay outside the gene matches. This CDR3 spans 15 amino acids. Germline-derived CDR1 and CDR2 are MNHNY and SVGAGI (reference sequence).

The V and J genes are TRBV19 and TRBJ2-3, with a weak D call TRBD2 (6 bases). The CDR3 covers 15 residues. V shed 1 base and J shed 0 bases, with 8 bases lying between them. The V gene's germline CDR1 is LNHDA and CDR2 SQIVND (reference sequence). The CDR3, as DNA: TGTGCCAGTAGTATAGCGGAGGGGAGCACAGATACGCAGTATTTT. Its translation: CASSIAEGSTDTQYF.

A few counts support this clone. The V call is TRBV5-1, the J call TRBJ2-3; TRBD2 matches 7 bases. Looked up from germline, CDR1 is SGHRS and CDR2 is YFSETQ. With 4 bases clipped from V and 2 bases from J, the junction kept 7 bases outside the gene matches. This CDR3 spans 15 amino acids. For the CDR3, the DNA is TGCGCCAGCAGCCCCACGGGGGGACTCACAGATACGCAGTATTTT. This gives the protein CASSPTGGLTDTQYF.